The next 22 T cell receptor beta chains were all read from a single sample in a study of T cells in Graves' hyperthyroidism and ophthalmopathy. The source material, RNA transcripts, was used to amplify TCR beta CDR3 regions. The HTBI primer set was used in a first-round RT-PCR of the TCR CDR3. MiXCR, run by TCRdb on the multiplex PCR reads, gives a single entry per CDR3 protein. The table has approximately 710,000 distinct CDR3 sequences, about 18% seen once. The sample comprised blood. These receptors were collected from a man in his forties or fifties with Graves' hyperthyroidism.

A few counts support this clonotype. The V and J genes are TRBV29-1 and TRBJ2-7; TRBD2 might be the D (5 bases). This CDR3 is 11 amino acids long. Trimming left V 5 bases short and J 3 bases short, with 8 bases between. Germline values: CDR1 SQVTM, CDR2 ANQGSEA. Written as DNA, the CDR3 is TGCAGCGTTCGGGCGGGCTACGAGCAGTACTTC. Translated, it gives CSVRAGYEQYF.

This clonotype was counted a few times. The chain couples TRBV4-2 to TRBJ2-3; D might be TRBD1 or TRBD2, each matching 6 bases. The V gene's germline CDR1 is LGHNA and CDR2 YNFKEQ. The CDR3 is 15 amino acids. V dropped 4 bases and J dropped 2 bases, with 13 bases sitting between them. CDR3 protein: CASSPRRGITDTQYF. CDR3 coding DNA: TGTGCCAGCAGCCCCCGGAGGGGGATCACAGATACGCAGTATTTT.

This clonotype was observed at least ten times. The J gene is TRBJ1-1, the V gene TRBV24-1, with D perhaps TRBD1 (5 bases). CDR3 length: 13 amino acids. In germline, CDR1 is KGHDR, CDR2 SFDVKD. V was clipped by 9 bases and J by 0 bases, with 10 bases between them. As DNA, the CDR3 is TGTGCCACCCGGGGCTCGATGAACACTGAAGCTTTCTTT. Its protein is CATRGSMNTEAFF.

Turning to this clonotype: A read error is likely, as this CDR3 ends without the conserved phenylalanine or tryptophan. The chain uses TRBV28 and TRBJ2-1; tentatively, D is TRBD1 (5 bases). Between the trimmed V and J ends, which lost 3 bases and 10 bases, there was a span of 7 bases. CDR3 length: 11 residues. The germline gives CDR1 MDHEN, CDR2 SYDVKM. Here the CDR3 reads CASSFGAEQFL. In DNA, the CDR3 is TGTGCCAGCAGTTTTGGGGCGGAGCAGTTCTTA.

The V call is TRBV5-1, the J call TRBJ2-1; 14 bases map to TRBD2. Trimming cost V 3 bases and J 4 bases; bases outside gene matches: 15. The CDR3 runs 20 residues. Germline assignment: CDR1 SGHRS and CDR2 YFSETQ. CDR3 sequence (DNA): TGCGCCAGCAGCTATGACCTCCTGACTAGCGGGAGGGCCGGGTACAATGAGCAGTTCTTC. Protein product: CASSYDLLTSGRAGYNEQFF.

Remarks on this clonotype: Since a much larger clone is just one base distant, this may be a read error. CDR3 amino acids: CASSPTGTGGGNQPRHF. DNA of the CDR3: TGTGCCAGCAGTCCTACCGGGACAGGGGGTGGCAATCAGCCCCGGCATTTT. V is TRBV27 and J is TRBJ1-5; 11 nucleotides agree with TRBD1. Per germline, CDR1 MNHEY and CDR2 SMNVEV (reference sequence). This CDR3 region has 17 residues.

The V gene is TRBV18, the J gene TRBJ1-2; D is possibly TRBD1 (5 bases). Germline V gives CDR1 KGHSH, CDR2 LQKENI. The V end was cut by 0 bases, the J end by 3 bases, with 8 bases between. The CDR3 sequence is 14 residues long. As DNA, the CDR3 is TGTGCCAGCTCACCACCGGGGACCGACTATGGCTACACCTTC. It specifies CASSPPGTDYGYTF.

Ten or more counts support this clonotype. The DNA of the CDR3 is TGTGCCAGCAGCTTAGGGAGAGGGAACACCGGGGAGCTGTTTTTT. Protein: CASSLGRGNTGELFF. The chain links TRBV7-2 to TRBJ2-2, with no clear D. The ends were cut back, 1 base at V and 1 base at J, with 7 bases in the middle. Germline CDR1 and CDR2: SGHTA and FQGNSA. The CDR3 runs 15 residues.

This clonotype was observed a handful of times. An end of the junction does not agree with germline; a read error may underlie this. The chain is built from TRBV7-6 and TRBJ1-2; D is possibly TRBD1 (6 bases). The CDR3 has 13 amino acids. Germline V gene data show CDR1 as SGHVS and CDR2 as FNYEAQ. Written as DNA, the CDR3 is TGTTCCAGCAGCCTACAGGGTGGCTCTGGCTACACCTTC. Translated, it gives CSSSLQGGSGYTF. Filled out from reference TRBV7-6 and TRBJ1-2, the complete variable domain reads GAGVSQSPRYKVTKRGQDVALRCDPISGHVSLYWYRQALGQGPEFLTYFNYEAQQDKSGLPNDRFSAERPEGSISTLTIQRTEQRDSAMYRCSSSLQGGSGYTFGSGTRLTVV.

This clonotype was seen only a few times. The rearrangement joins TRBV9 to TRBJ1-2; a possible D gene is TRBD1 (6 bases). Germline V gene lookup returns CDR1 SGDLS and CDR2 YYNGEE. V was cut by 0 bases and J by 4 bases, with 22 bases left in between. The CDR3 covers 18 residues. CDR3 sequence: CASSVASTGGSAGYGYTF. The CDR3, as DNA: TGTGCCAGCAGCGTAGCTTCGACAGGAGGTAGCGCTGGCTATGGCTACACCTTC.

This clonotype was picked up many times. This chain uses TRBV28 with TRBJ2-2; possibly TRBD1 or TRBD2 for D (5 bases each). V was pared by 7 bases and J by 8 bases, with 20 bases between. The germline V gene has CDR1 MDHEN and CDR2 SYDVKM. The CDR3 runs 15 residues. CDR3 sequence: CASKTDYQSVGELFF. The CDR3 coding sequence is TGTGCCAGCAAGACAGACTACCAATCGGTAGGGGAGCTGTTTTTT. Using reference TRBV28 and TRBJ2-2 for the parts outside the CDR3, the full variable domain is DVKVTQSSRYLVKRTGEKVFLECVQDMDHENMFWYRQDPGLGLRLIYFSYDVKMKEKGDIPEGYSVSREKKERFSLILESASTNQTSMYLCASKTDYQSVGELFFGEGSRLTVL.

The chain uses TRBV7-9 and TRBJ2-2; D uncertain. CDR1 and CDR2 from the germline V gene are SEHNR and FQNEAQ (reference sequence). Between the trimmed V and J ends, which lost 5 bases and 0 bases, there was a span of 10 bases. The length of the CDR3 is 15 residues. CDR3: CASSSYQANTGELFF. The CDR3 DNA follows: TGTGCCAGCAGCAGCTATCAGGCGAACACCGGGGAGCTGTTTTTT.

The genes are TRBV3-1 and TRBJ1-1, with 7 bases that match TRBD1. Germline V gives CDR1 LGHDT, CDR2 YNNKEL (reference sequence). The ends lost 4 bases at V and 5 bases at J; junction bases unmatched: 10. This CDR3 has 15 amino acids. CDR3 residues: CASSPSGQVTTEAFF. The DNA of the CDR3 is TGTGCCAGCAGCCCAAGTGGACAGGTTACAACTGAAGCTTTCTTT.

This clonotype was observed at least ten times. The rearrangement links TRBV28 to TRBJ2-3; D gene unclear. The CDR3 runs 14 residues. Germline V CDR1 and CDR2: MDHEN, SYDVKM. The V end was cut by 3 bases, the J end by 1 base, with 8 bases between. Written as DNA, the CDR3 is TGTGCCAGCAGTTTCTTTGGCGGCACAGATACGCAGTATTTT. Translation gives CASSFFGGTDTQYF.

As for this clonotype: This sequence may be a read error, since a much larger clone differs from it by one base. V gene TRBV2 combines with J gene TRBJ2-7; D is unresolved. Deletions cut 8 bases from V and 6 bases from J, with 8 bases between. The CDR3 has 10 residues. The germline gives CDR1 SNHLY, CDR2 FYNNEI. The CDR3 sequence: CASLAREQYF. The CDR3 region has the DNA TGTGCCAGCCTTGCTCGCGAGCAGTACTTC.

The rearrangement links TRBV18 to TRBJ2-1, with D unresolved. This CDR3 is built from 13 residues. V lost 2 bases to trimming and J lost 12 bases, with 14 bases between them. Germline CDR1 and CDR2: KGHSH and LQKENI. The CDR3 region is CASSPESGSTQFF. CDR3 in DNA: TGTGCCAGCTCACCAGAAAGTGGGTCTACGCAGTTCTTC. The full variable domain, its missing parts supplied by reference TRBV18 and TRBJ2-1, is NAGVMQNPRHLVRRRGQEARLRCSPMKGHSHVYWYRQLPEEGLKFMVYLQKENIIDESGMPKERFSAEFPKEGPSILRIQQVVRGDSAAYFCASSPESGSTQFFGPGTRLTVL.

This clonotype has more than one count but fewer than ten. In nucleotides, the CDR3 is TGTGCCAGCGATGCGGGGCGGGGGAACACCGGGGAGCTGTTTTTT. This encodes CASDAGRGNTGELFF. V and J are TRBV6-1 and TRBJ2-2; maybe TRBD2 (6 bases). The CDR3 extends over 15 amino acids. CDR1 MNHNS and CDR2 SASEGT come from the germline V gene. V was cut by 8 bases and J by 1 base, with 14 bases left in between.

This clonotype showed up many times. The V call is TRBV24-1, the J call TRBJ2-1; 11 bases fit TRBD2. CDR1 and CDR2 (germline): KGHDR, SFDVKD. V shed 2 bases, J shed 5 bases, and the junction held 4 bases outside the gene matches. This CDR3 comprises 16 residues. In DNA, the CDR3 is TGTGCCACCAGTGATTCGGGACTAGCGGTGAACAATGAGCAGTTCTTC. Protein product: CATSDSGLAVNNEQFF.

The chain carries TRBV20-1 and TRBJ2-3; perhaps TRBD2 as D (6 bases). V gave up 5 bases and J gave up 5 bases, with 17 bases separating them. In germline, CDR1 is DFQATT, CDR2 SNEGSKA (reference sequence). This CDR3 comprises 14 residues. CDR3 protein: CSARGLRDGDTQYF. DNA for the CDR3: TGCAGTGCTCGAGGGTTGCGGGACGGAGATACGCAGTATTTT.

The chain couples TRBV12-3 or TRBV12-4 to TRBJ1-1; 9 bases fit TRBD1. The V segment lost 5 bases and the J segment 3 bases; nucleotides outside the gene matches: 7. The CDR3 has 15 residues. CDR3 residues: CASSPGQGLDTEAFF. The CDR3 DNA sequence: TGTGCCAGCAGTCCCGGACAGGGGTTGGACACTGAAGCTTTCTTT.

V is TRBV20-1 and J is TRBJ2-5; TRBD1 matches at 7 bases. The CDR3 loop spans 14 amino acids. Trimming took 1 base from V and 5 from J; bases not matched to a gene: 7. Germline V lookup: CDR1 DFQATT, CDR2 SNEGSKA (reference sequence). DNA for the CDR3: TGCAGTGCTAGAGTTCTGACAGGGTGGGAGACCCAGTACTTC. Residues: CSARVLTGWETQYF.

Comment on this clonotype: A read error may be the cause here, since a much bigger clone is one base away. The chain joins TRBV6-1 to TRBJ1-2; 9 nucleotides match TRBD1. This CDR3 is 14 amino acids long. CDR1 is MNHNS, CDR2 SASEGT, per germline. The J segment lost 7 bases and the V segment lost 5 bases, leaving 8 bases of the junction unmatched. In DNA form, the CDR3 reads TGTGCCAGCAGTTCCGGGACAGGGAGGTTTGGCTACACCTTC. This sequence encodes CASSSGTGRFGYTF.